The clone carrying this T cell receptor beta chain appeared a few times. The antigen is unknown. Generated by immunoSEQ multiplex PCR, the TCRdb table keeps only in-frame clones and is missing some. The table lists 150,000 to 200,000 clones, about 82% of them singletons. This sample was included in a study of cytomegalovirus exposure and HLA in healthy donors. Germline-derived CDR1 and CDR2 are SEHNR and FQNEAQ (reference sequence). The V gene end was trimmed by 1 base and the J gene end by 1 base; junction bases not matched to a gene: 2. The CDR3 runs to 15 residues. Broader study findings: Rare TCR sequences predominated, though certain public TCRs were found in many donors. According to the study, 160 or so TCR beta chains were cytomegalovirus-associated.

What was sequenced was PBMCs. The chain links TRBV7-9 to TRBJ1-2, with 8 bases fitting TRBD1. The TCR comes from a man aged 25 to 45 in good health and CMV-seropositive. The CDR3 DNA reads TGTGCCAGCAGCTTAGAACAGGGGGTTAACTATGGCTACACCTTC. Its protein product is CASSLEQGVNYGYTF.